The entry below describes one T cell receptor (beta chain). The sample is drawn from a study of CD8 T cells in ankylosing spondylitis. MiXCR was run by TCRdb on the 5' RACE reads, yielding one entry per CDR3 protein. This sample carries under 300,000 distinct CDR3 sequences, 10% to 13% of them seen once, and the ten largest clones take 2.5% to 3%. Germline CDR1 MRHNA, CDR2 SNTAGT. Trimming removed 0 bases from V and 2 bases from J, with 10 bases in between. This CDR3 is 15 amino acids long. The specimen was blood, either unsorted or a sorted T cell fraction (not recorded which). This TCR derives from a male donor with ankylosing spondylitis or in good health (not recorded which). The chain recombines TRBV6-4 with TRBJ1-2; D uncertain. The CDR3: CASSDSAAVNYGYTF. The DNA of the CDR3 is TGTGCCAGCAGTGACTCCGCCGCCGTGAACTATGGCTACACCTTC.